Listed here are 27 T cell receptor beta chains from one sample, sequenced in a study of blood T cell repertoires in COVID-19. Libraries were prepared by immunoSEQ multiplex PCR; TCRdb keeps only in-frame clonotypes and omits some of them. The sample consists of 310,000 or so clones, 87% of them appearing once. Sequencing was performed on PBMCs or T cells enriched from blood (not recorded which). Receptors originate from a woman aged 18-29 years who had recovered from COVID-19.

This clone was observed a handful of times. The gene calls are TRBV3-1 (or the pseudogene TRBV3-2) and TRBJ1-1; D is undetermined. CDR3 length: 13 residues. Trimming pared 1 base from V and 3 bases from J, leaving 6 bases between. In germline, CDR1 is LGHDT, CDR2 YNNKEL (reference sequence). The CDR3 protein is CASSQGEYTEAFF. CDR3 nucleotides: TGTGCCAGCAGCCAAGGGGAGTACACTGAAGCTTTCTTT.

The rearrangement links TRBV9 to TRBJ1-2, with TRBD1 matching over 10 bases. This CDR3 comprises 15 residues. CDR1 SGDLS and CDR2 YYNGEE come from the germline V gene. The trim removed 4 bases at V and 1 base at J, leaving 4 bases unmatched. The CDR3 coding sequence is TGTGCCAGCAGCCCTCGGGACAGGGGTAACTATGGCTACACCTTC. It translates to CASSPRDRGNYGYTF.

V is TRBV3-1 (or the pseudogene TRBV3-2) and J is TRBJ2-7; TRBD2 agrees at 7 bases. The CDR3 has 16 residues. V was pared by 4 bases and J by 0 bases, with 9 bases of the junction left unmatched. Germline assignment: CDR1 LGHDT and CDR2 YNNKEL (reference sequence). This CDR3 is CASSLDRLAASYEQYF. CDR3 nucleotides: TGTGCCAGCAGCCTCGATCGGCTAGCGGCCTCCTACGAGCAGTACTTC.

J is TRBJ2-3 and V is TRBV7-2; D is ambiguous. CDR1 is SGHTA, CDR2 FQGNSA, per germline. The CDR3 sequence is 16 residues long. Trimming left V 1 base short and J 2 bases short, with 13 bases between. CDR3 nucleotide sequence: TGTGCCAGCAGCTTAGATCGAGCCCTCCTCACAGATACGCAGTATTTT. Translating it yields CASSLDRALLTDTQYF. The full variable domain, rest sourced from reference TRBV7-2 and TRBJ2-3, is GAGVSQSPSNKVTEKGKDVELRCDPISGHTALYWYRQSLGQGLEFLIYFQGNSAPDKSGLPSDRFSAERTGGSVSTLTIQRTQQEDSAVYLCASSLDRALLTDTQYFGPGTRLTVL.

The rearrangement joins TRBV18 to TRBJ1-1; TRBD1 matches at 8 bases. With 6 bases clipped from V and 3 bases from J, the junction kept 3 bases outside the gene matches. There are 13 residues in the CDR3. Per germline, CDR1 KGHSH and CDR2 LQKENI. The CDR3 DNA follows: TGTGCCAGCTCCCGACAGGGGTACACTGAAGCTTTCTTT. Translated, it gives CASSRQGYTEAFF.

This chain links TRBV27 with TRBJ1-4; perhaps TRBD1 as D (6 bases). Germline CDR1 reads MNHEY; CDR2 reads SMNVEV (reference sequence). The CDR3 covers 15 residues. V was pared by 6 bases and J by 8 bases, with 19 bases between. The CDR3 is CASSPMTGLEEKLFF. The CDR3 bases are TGTGCCAGCAGCCCCATGACAGGTTTAGAAGAAAAACTGTTTTTT. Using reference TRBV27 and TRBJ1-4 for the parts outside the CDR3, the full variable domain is EAQVTQNPRYLITVTGKKLTVTCSQNMNHEYMSWYRQDPGLGLRQIYYSMNVEVTDKGDVPEGYKVSRKEKRNFPLILESPSPNQTSLYFCASSPMTGLEEKLFFGSGTQLSVL.

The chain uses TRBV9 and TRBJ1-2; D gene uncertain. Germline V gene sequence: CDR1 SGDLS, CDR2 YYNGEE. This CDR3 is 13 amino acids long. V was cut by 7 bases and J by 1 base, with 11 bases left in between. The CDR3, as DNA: TGTGCCAGCGTCTCTTCTAATAACTATGGCTACACCTTC. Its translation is CASVSSNNYGYTF.

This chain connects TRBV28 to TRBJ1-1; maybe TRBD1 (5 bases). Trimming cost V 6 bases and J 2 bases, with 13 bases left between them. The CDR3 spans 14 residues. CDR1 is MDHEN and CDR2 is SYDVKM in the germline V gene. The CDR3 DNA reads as TGTGCCAGCAGGGCAATACAGGTAAACACTGAAGCTTTCTTT. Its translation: CASRAIQVNTEAFF.

CDR3 sequence reads: CASRETGRAFF. The DNA of the CDR3 is TGTGCCAGCAGGGAGACAGGTAGAGCTTTCTTT. The V and J genes are TRBV6-5 and TRBJ1-1, with D perhaps TRBD1 (6 bases). Germline values: CDR1 MNHEY, CDR2 SVGAGI. Trimming stripped 6 bases from V and 10 bases from J, with 12 bases between. The CDR3 runs to 11 residues.

CDR3 region: CASSLTDENYGYTF. CDR3 DNA sequence: TGTGCCAGCAGCTTGACAGACGAGAACTATGGCTACACCTTC. V usage is TRBV7-8 and J usage is TRBJ1-2; maybe TRBD1 (5 bases). The V end was cut by 3 bases, the J end by 2 bases, with 10 bases between. Germline V CDR1 and CDR2: SGHVS, FQNEAQ. The CDR3 sequence is 14 residues long. Filled out from reference TRBV7-8 and TRBJ1-2, the complete variable domain reads GAGVSQSPRYKVAKRGQDVALRCDPISGHVSLFWYQQALGQGPEFLTYFQNEAQLDKSGLPSDRFFAERPEGSVSTLKIQRTQQEDSAVYLCASSLTDENYGYTFGSGTRLTVV.

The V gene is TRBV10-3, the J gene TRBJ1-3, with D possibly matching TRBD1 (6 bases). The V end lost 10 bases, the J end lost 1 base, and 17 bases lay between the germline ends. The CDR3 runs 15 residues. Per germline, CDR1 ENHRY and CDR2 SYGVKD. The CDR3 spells CATLLGGLSGNTIYF. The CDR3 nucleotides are TGTGCCACCCTTCTAGGGGGTCTATCTGGAAACACCATATATTTT.

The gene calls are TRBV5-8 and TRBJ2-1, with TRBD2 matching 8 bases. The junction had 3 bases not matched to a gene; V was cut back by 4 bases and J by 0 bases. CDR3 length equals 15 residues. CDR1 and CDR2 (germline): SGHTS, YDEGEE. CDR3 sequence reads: CASSTRGGSYNEQFF. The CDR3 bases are TGTGCCAGCAGCACCCGGGGGGGCTCCTACAATGAGCAGTTCTTC. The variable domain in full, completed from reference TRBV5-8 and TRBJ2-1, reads EAGVTQSPTHLIKTRGQQATLRCSPISGHTSVYWYQQALGLGLQFLLWYDEGEERNRGNFPPRFSGRQFPNYSSELNVNALELEDSALYLCASSTRGGSYNEQFFGPGTRLTVL.

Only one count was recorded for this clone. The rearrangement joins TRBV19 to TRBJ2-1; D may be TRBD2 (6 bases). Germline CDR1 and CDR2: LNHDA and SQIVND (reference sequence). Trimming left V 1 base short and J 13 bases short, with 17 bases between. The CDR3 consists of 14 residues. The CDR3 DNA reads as TGTGCCAGTAGTATAGGGAGTTCGACTAGGCCTCAGTTCTTC. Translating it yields CASSIGSSTRPQFF.

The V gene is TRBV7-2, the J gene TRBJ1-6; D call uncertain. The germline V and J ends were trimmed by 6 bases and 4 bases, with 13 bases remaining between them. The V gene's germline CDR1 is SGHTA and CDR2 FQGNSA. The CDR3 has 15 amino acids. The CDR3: CASSPTESYNSPLHF. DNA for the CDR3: TGTGCCAGCAGTCCTACAGAATCATATAATTCACCCCTCCACTTT. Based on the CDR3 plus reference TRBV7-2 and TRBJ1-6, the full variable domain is GAGVSQSPSNKVTEKGKDVELRCDPISGHTALYWYRQSLGQGLEFLIYFQGNSAPDKSGLPSDRFSAERTGGSVSTLTIQRTQQEDSAVYLCASSPTESYNSPLHFGNGTRLTVT.

Here the CDR3 reads CASSRRDVGELFF. The CDR3 DNA reads TGCGCCAGCAGCCGGAGGGATGTCGGGGAGCTGTTTTTT. The chain links TRBV5-1 to TRBJ2-2, with a tentative D call TRBD2 (6 bases). The germline CDR1 and CDR2 sequences are SGHRS and YFSETQ. CDR3 size: 13 residues. V lost 4 bases and J lost 7, with 11 bases in between.

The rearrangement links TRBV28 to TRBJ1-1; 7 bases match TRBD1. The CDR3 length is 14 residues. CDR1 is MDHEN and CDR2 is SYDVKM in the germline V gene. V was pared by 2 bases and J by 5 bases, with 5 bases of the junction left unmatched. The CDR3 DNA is TGTGCCAGCAGTTTAGAGGGGGCGTTTACTGAAGCTTTCTTT. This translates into CASSLEGAFTEAFF. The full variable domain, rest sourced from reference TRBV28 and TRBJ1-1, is DVKVTQSSRYLVKRTGEKVFLECVQDMDHENMFWYRQDPGLGLRLIYFSYDVKMKEKGDIPEGYSVSREKKERFSLILESASTNQTSMYLCASSLEGAFTEAFFGQGTRLTVV.

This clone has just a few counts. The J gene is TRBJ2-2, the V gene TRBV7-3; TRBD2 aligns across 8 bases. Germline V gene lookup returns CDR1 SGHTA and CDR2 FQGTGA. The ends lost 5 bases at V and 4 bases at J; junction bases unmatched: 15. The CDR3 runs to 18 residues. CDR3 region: CASSHSGGTRLGTGELFF. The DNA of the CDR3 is TGTGCCAGCAGCCATTCTGGGGGGACTAGATTGGGCACCGGGGAGCTGTTTTTT.

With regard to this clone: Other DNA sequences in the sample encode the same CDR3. The CDR3 spells CASSPGLATDTQYF. The CDR3, as DNA: TGTGCCAGCTCACCGGGACTAGCGACAGATACGCAGTATTTT. The chain carries TRBV18 and TRBJ2-3, with 10 bases lining up with TRBD2. This CDR3 is 14 amino acids long. From germline, CDR1 is KGHSH and CDR2 LQKENI. Losses at the gene ends were 3 bases for V and 3 bases for J; bases not matched to a gene: 0.

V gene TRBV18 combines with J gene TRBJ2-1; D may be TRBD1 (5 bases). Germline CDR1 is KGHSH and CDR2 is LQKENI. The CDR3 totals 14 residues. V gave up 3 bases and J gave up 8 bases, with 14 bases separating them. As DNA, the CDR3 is TGTGCCAGCTCACCCGGCCCCGGCAGGGATGAGCAGTTCTTC. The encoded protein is CASSPGPGRDEQFF.

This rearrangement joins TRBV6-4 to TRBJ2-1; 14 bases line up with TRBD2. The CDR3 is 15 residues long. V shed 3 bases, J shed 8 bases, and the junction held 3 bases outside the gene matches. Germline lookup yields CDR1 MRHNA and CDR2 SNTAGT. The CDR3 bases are TGTGCCAGCAGTGAAGGGACTAGCGGGGGCGATGAGCAGTTCTTC. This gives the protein CASSEGTSGGDEQFF.

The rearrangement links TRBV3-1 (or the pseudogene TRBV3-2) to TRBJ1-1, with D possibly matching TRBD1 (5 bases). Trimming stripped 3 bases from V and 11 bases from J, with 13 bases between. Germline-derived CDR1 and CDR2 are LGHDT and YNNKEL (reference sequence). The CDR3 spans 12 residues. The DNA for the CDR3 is TGTGCCAGCAGCCAGGGGGGGGATAGGGCTTTCTTT. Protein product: CASSQGGDRAFF.

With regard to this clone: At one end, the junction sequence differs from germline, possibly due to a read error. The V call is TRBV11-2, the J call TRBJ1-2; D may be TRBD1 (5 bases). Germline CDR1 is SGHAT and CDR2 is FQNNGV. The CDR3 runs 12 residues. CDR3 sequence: CASSLDAGTILF. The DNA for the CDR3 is TGTGCCAGCAGCTTAGATGCGGGGACTATTCTCTTC.

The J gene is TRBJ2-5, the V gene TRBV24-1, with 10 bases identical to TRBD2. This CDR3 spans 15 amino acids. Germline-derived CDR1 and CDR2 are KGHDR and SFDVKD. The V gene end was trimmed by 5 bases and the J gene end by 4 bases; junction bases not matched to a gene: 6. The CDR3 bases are TGTGCCACCAGTGCCCTAGCGGGAGAGGTAGAGACCCAGTACTTC. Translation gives CATSALAGEVETQYF.

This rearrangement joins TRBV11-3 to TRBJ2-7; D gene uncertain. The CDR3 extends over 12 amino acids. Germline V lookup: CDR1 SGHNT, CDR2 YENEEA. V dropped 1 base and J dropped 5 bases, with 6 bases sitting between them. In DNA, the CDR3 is TGTGCCAGCAGCTTAGGACAAAACGAGCAGTACTTC. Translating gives CASSLGQNEQYF.

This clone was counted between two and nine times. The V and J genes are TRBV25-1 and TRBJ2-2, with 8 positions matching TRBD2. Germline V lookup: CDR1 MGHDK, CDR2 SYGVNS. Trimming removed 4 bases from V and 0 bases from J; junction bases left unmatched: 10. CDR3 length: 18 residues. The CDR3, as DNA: TGTGCCAGCAGTGCCCGGGGGAGCGGGAGCTCGAACACCGGGGAGCTGTTTTTT. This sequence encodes CASSARGSGSSNTGELFF.

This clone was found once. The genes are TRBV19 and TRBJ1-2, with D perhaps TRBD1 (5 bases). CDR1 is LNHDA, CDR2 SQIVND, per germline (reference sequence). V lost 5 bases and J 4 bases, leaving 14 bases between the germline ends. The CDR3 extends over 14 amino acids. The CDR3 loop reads CASSHYDSPYGYTF. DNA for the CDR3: TGTGCCAGTAGTCATTACGACAGTCCCTATGGCTACACCTTC. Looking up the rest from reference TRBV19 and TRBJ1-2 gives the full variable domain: DGGITQSPKYLFRKEGQNVTLSCEQNLNHDAMYWYRQDPGQGLRLIYYSQIVNDFQKGDIAEGYSVSREKKESFPLTVTSAQKNPTAFYLCASSHYDSPYGYTFGSGTRLTVV.

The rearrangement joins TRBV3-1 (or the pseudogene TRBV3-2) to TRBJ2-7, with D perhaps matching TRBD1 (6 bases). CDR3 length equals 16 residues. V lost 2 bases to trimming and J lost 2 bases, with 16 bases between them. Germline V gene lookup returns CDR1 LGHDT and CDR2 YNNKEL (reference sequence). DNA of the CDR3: TGTGCCAGCAGCCAAACGTCCCGAGGGGGTCCCTACGAGCAGTACTTC. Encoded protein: CASSQTSRGGPYEQYF.